The 20 T cell receptor beta chains reported below all come from one sample, sequenced in a study of identical twins. One entry per CDR3 protein, called by TCRdb with MiXCR from the 5' RACE reads. The sample lists around 250,000 distinct CDR3 sequences; approximately 11% were seen once. The same data also contributed to another study, on yellow fever vaccine responses in identical twins.

The sample consisted of memory (CD45RO+) T cells sorted from blood. These receptors all come from a woman under 30 in good health.

This clonotype was observed many times. V gene TRBV3-1 combines with J gene TRBJ2-3; D unclear. This CDR3 is 16 amino acids long. V was clipped by 2 bases and J by 0 bases, with 12 bases between them. From germline, CDR1 is LGHDT and CDR2 YNNKEL (reference sequence). The CDR3 coding sequence is TGTGCCAGCAGCCAACTCCCCTTCGGGAGCACAGATACGCAGTATTTT. This sequence encodes CASSQLPFGSTDTQYF.

This clonotype was seen a few times. This sequence joins TRBV12-3 or TRBV12-4 and TRBJ2-2, with D uncertain. Trimming cost V 3 bases and J 2 bases, with 7 bases left between them. The CDR3 is made up of 14 amino acids. The CDR3: CASSFEPNTGELFF. In DNA, the CDR3 is TGTGCCAGCAGTTTTGAACCCAACACCGGGGAGCTGTTTTTT.

V usage is TRBV10-3 and J usage is TRBJ2-6; TRBD2 is a possible D gene (6 bases). The V end was cut by 5 bases, the J end by 2 bases, with 13 bases between. CDR1 is ENHRY and CDR2 is SYGVKD in the germline V gene. The CDR3 consists of 16 residues. DNA of the CDR3: TGTGCCATCAGTCCTAGGGACTCCGCTGGGGCCAACGTCCTGACTTTC. Its protein is CAISPRDSAGANVLTF.

To note about this clonotype: A clone one base away is much larger, so this may be a read error. The chain has TRBV29-1 and TRBJ2-7; D tentatively reads TRBD1 or TRBD2 (5 bases each). The V end was cut by 4 bases, the J end by 7 bases, with 20 bases between. The CDR3 runs 14 residues. Germline V gene lookup returns CDR1 SQVTM and CDR2 ANQGSEA. CDR3 sequence: CSVGSTVGVAEQYF. Here the CDR3 DNA reads TGCAGCGTTGGATCCACGGTGGGGGTGGCGGAGCAGTACTTC.

Only a few counts were recorded for this clonotype. The chain has TRBV10-1 and TRBJ1-1; D call uncertain. Deletions cut 0 bases from V and 5 bases from J, with 4 bases between. Germline V lookup: CDR1 WNHNN, CDR2 SYGVQD (reference sequence). The CDR3 contains 12 residues. CDR3 in DNA: TGCGCCAGCAGTGAGTCGGTTACTGAAGCTTTCTTT. Residues: CASSESVTEAFF.

The chain is built from TRBV11-1 and TRBJ2-1; 11 nucleotides match TRBD2. The CDR3 is 19 amino acids. Trimming removed 2 bases from V and 6 bases from J; junction bases left unmatched: 15. Germline loops: CDR1 SGHAT, CDR2 FQDESV (reference sequence). CDR3 sequence reads: CASSLIRGLAGLQSNEQFF. CDR3 DNA: TGTGCCAGCAGCTTAATACGTGGACTAGCGGGCCTACAAAGCAATGAGCAGTTCTTC.

Only a few counts were recorded for this clonotype. The chain employs TRBV6-2 or TRBV6-3 and TRBJ1-6, with unresolved D. This CDR3 spans 13 amino acids. Germline CDR1 is MNHEY and CDR2 is SVGEGT. The ends were cut back, 11 bases at V and 0 bases at J, with 8 bases in the middle. CDR3 region: CAGGSSYNSPLHF. CDR3 nucleotides: TGTGCCGGAGGGAGCTCCTATAATTCACCCCTCCACTTT.

This chain connects TRBV10-3 to TRBJ2-3, with 8 bases lining up with TRBD2. The CDR3 is 14 amino acids. Germline assignment: CDR1 ENHRY and CDR2 SYGVKD. V lost 5 bases, J lost 2 bases, and 3 bases stayed unmatched. The CDR3 nucleotides are TGTGCCATCAGTCGGGAGGGGACCACAGATACGCAGTATTTT. Amino acids: CAISREGTTDTQYF.

This clonotype was recorded a few times. The gene calls are TRBV6-1 and TRBJ1-6, with D hard to call. Trimming removed 6 bases at V and 5 bases at J, with 14 bases between. The CDR3 loop spans 15 amino acids. CDR1 and CDR2 from the germline V gene are MNHNS and SASEGT. The CDR3 DNA sequence: TGTGCCAGCAGATCAGGAATACTCAATAATTCACCCCTCCACTTT. The encoded protein is CASRSGILNNSPLHF.

This clonotype has a handful of counts. The gene calls are TRBV20-1 and TRBJ2-7, with 9 bases identical to TRBD1. This CDR3 has 15 residues. Germline V lookup: CDR1 DFQATT, CDR2 SNEGSKA (reference sequence). V lost 3 bases and J lost 2; bases outside the gene matches: 8. In DNA form, the CDR3 reads TGCAGTGCTAGGGACAGGGGCGTGGGACCCTACGAGCAGTACTTC. Translating it yields CSARDRGVGPYEQYF.

This sequence joins TRBV10-3 and TRBJ2-7, with unresolved D. With 6 bases removed from V and 4 bases from J, the gap between germline ends came to 7 bases. There are 11 residues in the CDR3. Germline V gene lookup returns CDR1 ENHRY and CDR2 SYGVKD. In nucleotides, the CDR3 is TGTGCCATCAGGGATCTTTACGAGCAGTACTTC. It codes for CAIRDLYEQYF.

There are many counts of this clonotype. This chain connects TRBV15 to TRBJ2-2; D ambiguous. V was cut by 7 bases and J by 0 bases, with 12 bases left in between. This CDR3 is 15 amino acids long. Germline values: CDR1 LNHNV, CDR2 YYDKDF (reference sequence). Written as DNA, the CDR3 is TGTGCCACCAAAAGGAAGCCACCGAACACCGGGGAGCTGTTTTTT. Amino acid sequence: CATKRKPPNTGELFF.

This rearrangement joins TRBV12-3 or TRBV12-4 to TRBJ1-4, with D tentatively TRBD1 (5 bases). The CDR3 totals 12 residues. V lost 1 base to trimming and J lost 11 bases, with 8 bases between them. DNA of the CDR3: TGTGCCAGCAGTTTAGGGGAGGGGAAACTGTTTTTT. Translation: CASSLGEGKLFF.

This clonotype was detected a few times. J is TRBJ2-3 and V is TRBV6-2 or TRBV6-3; D is ambiguous. CDR1 and CDR2 from the germline V gene are MNHEY and SVGEGT. This CDR3 spans 12 amino acids. V lost 6 bases and J lost 1, with 5 bases in between. For the CDR3, the DNA is TGTGCCAGCAGACAGCGCACAGATACGCAGTATTTT. Its protein is CASRQRTDTQYF.

This clonotype showed up just a few times. The chain recombines TRBV29-1 with TRBJ2-6; possible D gene TRBD2, 6 bases. V lost 6 bases, J lost 0 bases, and 9 bases lay in between. The germline V gene has CDR1 SQVTM and CDR2 ANQGSEA. The length of the CDR3 is 14 residues. CDR3 protein: CSVTGDSGANVLTF. The DNA of the CDR3 is TGCAGCGTGACGGGGGACTCTGGGGCCAACGTCCTGACTTTC. The whole variable domain, filled in from reference TRBV29-1 and TRBJ2-6, reads SAVISQKPSRDICQRGTSLTIQCQVDSQVTMMFWYRQQPGQSLTLIATANQGSEATYESGFVIDKFPISRPNLTFSTLTVSNMSPEDSSIYLCSVTGDSGANVLTFGAGSRLTVL.

This chain uses TRBV6-4 with TRBJ2-5; TRBD2 agrees at 12 bases. Trimming cost V 6 bases and J 6 bases; bases outside gene matches: 5. The CDR3 contains 14 residues. Germline CDR1 and CDR2: MRHNA and SNTAGT. CDR3 coding DNA: TGTGCCAGCAGGGTCACTAGCGGGAGGAAGACCCAGTACTTC. Translation: CASRVTSGRKTQYF.

This clonotype has just a few counts. This chain joins TRBV11-2 and TRBJ1-1; a possible D gene is TRBD1 (6 bases). The CDR3 runs 14 residues. Germline V gene data show CDR1 as SGHAT and CDR2 as FQNNGV. V gave up 3 bases and J gave up 4 bases, with 12 bases separating them. The CDR3 bases are TGTGCCAGCAGCTTCCCGCGAGGGGGCACTGAAGCTTTCTTT. It translates to CASSFPRGGTEAFF.

The sample holds many counts of this clonotype. The CDR3 loop is CATRGTASTDTQYF. CDR3 bases: TGTGCCACCAGAGGGACAGCTAGCACAGATACGCAGTATTTT. V and J are TRBV24-1 and TRBJ2-3; 7 nucleotides line up with TRBD1. V was pared by 7 bases and J by 0 bases, with 3 bases of the junction left unmatched. There are 14 residues in the CDR3. The germline CDR1 and CDR2 sequences are KGHDR and SFDVKD.

The chain has TRBV30 and TRBJ1-5, with D possibly TRBD1 on 6 matching bases. V dropped 0 bases and J dropped 3 bases, with 12 bases sitting between them. The CDR3 length is 15 residues. CDR1 and CDR2 (germline): GTSNPN, SVGIG (reference sequence). The CDR3 reads CAWSVVTGNNQPQHF. CDR3 sequence (DNA): TGTGCCTGGAGTGTGGTAACAGGGAACAATCAGCCCCAGCATTTT.

The chain joins TRBV20-1 to TRBJ2-3; TRBD1 or TRBD2 may be the D gene (5 bases each). Looked up from germline, CDR1 is DFQATT and CDR2 is SNEGSKA (reference sequence). The CDR3 is made up of 16 amino acids. With 6 bases removed from V and 0 bases from J, the gap between germline ends came to 19 bases. The CDR3 reads CSASILGDPSTDTQYF. DNA of the CDR3: TGCAGTGCCTCGATTCTGGGGGACCCTAGCACAGATACGCAGTATTTT.